Listed below are T cell receptor beta chains from one sample, sequenced in a study of CD8 T cells in ankylosing spondylitis. TCRdb re-called the 5' RACE reads through MiXCR, storing one row per CDR3 protein. The table includes around 210,000 distinct CDR3 sequences, 8% to 10% detected once. Sequenced material: blood, either unsorted or a sorted T cell fraction (not recorded which). The source of these receptors is a female donor with ankylosing spondylitis or in good health (not recorded which). Both conserved end residues are trimmed from each CDR3.

v_gene: TRBV20-1
CDR3aa: SAPPTSAGVQETQY

v_gene: TRBV11-2
CDR3aa: ASSEGGIEAF

v_gene: TRBV12-3/TRBV12-4
CDR3aa: ATSKGVSSGANVLT

v_gene: TRBV20-1
CDR3aa: SARSKKGLVVNEQF

v_gene: TRBV7-3
CDR3aa: ASTDLPGQGINGYT

v_gene: TRBV5-1
CDR3aa: ASSLAAGTGYNEQF

v_gene: TRBV7-9
CDR3aa: ASSPLPGGRNQPQH

v_gene: TRBV7-9
CDR3aa: ASSLASGTLSGPQH

v_gene: TRBV30
CDR3aa: AQGTGARNEQF

v_gene: TRBV9
CDR3aa: ASSVRDTFSYEQY

v_gene: TRBV7-9
CDR3aa: ASSANLAGEYNEQF

v_gene: TRBV5-1
CDR3aa: ASSLLEPNTEAF

v_gene: TRBV10-3
CDR3aa: ATRDRVSDTQY

v_gene: TRBV2
CDR3aa: ASPGGLGGEKLF

v_gene: TRBV11-1
CDR3aa: ASTPGGTSGRSSSYEQY

v_gene: TRBV28
CDR3aa: ASRTRTAYQETQY

v_gene: TRBV27
CDR3aa: ASSLNRANYGYT

v_gene: TRBV20-1
CDR3aa: SAPFLGGRATEQF

v_gene: TRBV20-1
CDR3aa: SAPRQGARAF

v_gene: TRBV5-1
CDR3aa: ASSLAGQRDPEQF

v_gene: TRBV20-1
CDR3aa: SGRPLTYEQY

v_gene: TRBV6-2/TRBV6-3
CDR3aa: ASSRTNEQF

v_gene: TRBV7-8
CDR3aa: ASSLGQSNYGYT

v_gene: TRBV7-6
CDR3aa: ASSLALPGGTSGYNEQF

v_gene: TRBV6-1
CDR3aa: ASSGTSGRFLLRNEQF

v_gene: TRBV20-1
CDR3aa: SARAPASAYEQY

v_gene: TRBV6-6
CDR3aa: ASSYAEAF

v_gene: TRBV7-6
CDR3aa: ASSLTAQGELF

v_gene: TRBV7-6
CDR3aa: ASSLVRGEGYT

v_gene: TRBV19
CDR3aa: ASRLAGTKEQY

v_gene: TRBV6-5
CDR3aa: ASSYRPFERRF

v_gene: TRBV20-1
CDR3aa: SAPGWEASYEQY

v_gene: TRBV29-1
CDR3aa: SVEGGTSGIGEQF

v_gene: TRBV28
CDR3aa: ASSLVGTGWSSYEQY

v_gene: TRBV6-2/TRBV6-3
CDR3aa: ASSYILLSGRSDTEQF

v_gene: TRBV9
CDR3aa: ASSVGGGQQAF

v_gene: TRBV7-2
CDR3aa: ASSSPGSTDTQY

v_gene: TRBV7-2
CDR3aa: ASSLDPGRTDTQY

v_gene: TRBV7-3
CDR3aa: APGRGDSKNIQY

v_gene: TRBV7-9
CDR3aa: ASSLGRAEQY

v_gene: TRBV21-1
CDR3aa: ASSIGREPGAEQF

v_gene: TRBV4-3
CDR3aa: ASSTGQGRGEKLF

v_gene: TRBV3-1
CDR3aa: ASSQGGAYYEQY

v_gene: TRBV29-1
CDR3aa: SVRPLMNTEAF

v_gene: TRBV7-8
CDR3aa: ASSPGPSWEQY

v_gene: TRBV28
CDR3aa: ASSPHVWTLGSGANVLT

v_gene: TRBV6-4
CDR3aa: ASSIQLTGLNEQF

v_gene: TRBV7-2
CDR3aa: ASSPRDRDGDTQY

v_gene: TRBV29-1
CDR3aa: SVGTGEANYGYT

v_gene: TRBV12-3/TRBV12-4
CDR3aa: ASSLRPEIYGYT